This is a list of T cell receptor beta chains from one sample in a study of metastatic and nonmetastatic thyroid tumors. TCRdb reassembled clones from the PCR reads with MiXCR. The repertoire holds 85,000 to 100,000 clones, with approximately 12% as singletons. The sample was blood. These receptors all come from a female donor with papillary thyroid cancer or a benign thyroid nodule (not recorded which). Some clones in this sample may be carry-over from other donors' samples. The CDR3 runs from the conserved cysteine through the conserved F or W. A D gene is named only where the DNA matches it firmly. The listing skips clone size in some rows; elsewhere it reads once, few, many or a size class.

j_gene: TRBJ1-1; v_gene: TRBV4-1; abundance: many; d_gene: -; CDR3nt: TGCGCCAGCAGCCAAGAAGGGCGGCTTAACACTGAAGCTTTCTTT; CDR3aa: CASSQEGRLNTEAFF
j_gene: TRBJ1-1; v_gene: TRBV2; abundance: many; d_gene: -; CDR3nt: TGTGCCAGCAGTCCCGGGTTTTCAGGGAGCGCTGAAGCTTTCTTT; CDR3aa: CASSPGFSGSAEAFF
j_gene: TRBJ1-1; v_gene: TRBV9; abundance: many; d_gene: -; CDR3nt: TGTGCCAGCAGCTCGGGAGGAATGAACACTGAAGCTTTCTTT; CDR3aa: CASSSGGMNTEAFF
j_gene: TRBJ2-7; v_gene: TRBV5-1; abundance: many; d_gene: -; CDR3nt: TGCGCCAGCAGCTTGGTGGGCTACGAGCAGTACTTC; CDR3aa: CASSLVGYEQYF
j_gene: TRBJ2-7; v_gene: TRBV6-4; abundance: many; d_gene: -; CDR3nt: TGTGCCAGCAGTGACTCGATCCTTCTCGTTCCGGTGAAGCATCTCTCCTACGAGCAGTACTTC; CDR3aa: CASSDSILLVPVKHLSYEQYF
j_gene: TRBJ1-5; v_gene: TRBV11-2; abundance: many; d_gene: -; CDR3nt: TGTGCCAGCAGCCTACAGGGATTCAGCAATCAGCCCCAGCATTTT; CDR3aa: CASSLQGFSNQPQHF
j_gene: TRBJ2-7; v_gene: TRBV20-1; abundance: many; d_gene: TRBD1; CDR3nt: TGCAGTGCTAACCGGAATGGGGGCAGGGGGCGGATTCTGGGGGAGCAGTACTTC; CDR3aa: CSANRNGGRGRILGEQYF
j_gene: TRBJ1-2; v_gene: TRBV11-3; abundance: many; d_gene: -; CDR3nt: TGTGCCAGCAGCTTAGATCCCGGCGGGCGAGGCTACACCTTC; CDR3aa: CASSLDPGGRGYTF
j_gene: TRBJ2-7; v_gene: TRBV6-5; abundance: many; d_gene: -; CDR3nt: TGTGCCAGCAGGTCGGGACTTGGGGGGCGCAAGGGGAAGTCCTACGAGCAGTACTTC; CDR3aa: CASRSGLGGRKGKSYEQYF
j_gene: TRBJ2-2; v_gene: TRBV28; abundance: many; d_gene: TRBD2; CDR3nt: TGTGCCAGCAGAAGGACTAGCGGGAATTATACCGGGGAGCTGTTTTTT; CDR3aa: CASRRTSGNYTGELFF
j_gene: TRBJ2-1; v_gene: TRBV6-1; abundance: many; d_gene: -; CDR3nt: TGTGCCACCGCTCATTCAGGGGAGGGGAATGAGCAGTTCTTC; CDR3aa: CATAHSGEGNEQFF
j_gene: TRBJ2-7; v_gene: TRBV3-1; abundance: many; d_gene: TRBD2; CDR3nt: TGTGCCAGCAGCGAGGCTACGGGGGGAACCTACGAGCAGTACTTC; CDR3aa: CASSEATGGTYEQYF
j_gene: TRBJ1-1; v_gene: TRBV3-1; abundance: -; d_gene: -; CDR3nt: TGTGCCAGCAGCCAAACATCACAGGGTGAAGCTTTCTTT; CDR3aa: CASSQTSQGEAFF
j_gene: TRBJ2-1; v_gene: TRBV6-5; abundance: many; d_gene: -; CDR3nt: TGTGCCAGCAGTTACTCAGGGGGACGGGACGCACGACCTGGGGAGCAGTTCTTC; CDR3aa: CASSYSGGRDARPGEQFF
j_gene: TRBJ2-3; v_gene: TRBV3-1; abundance: many; d_gene: -; CDR3nt: TGTGCCAGCAGCCAAGGGAACCGGGACTTCTACACAGATACGCAGTATTTT; CDR3aa: CASSQGNRDFYTDTQYF
j_gene: TRBJ2-1; v_gene: TRBV6-1; abundance: many; d_gene: -; CDR3nt: TGTGCCAGCAGCCCGGTCGACACCTACAATGAGCAGTTCTTC; CDR3aa: CASSPVDTYNEQFF
j_gene: TRBJ1-2; v_gene: TRBV9; abundance: many; d_gene: -; CDR3nt: TGTGCCAGCAGCGCATCGAGAAGCACTAACTATGGCTACACCTTC; CDR3aa: CASSASRSTNYGYTF
j_gene: TRBJ2-7; v_gene: TRBV6-1; abundance: many; d_gene: TRBD1; CDR3nt: TGTGCCAGCAGGACACCCTACAGGGGCCCCTACGAGCAGTACTTC; CDR3aa: CASRTPYRGPYEQYF
j_gene: TRBJ2-7; v_gene: TRBV20-1; abundance: many; d_gene: TRBD2; CDR3nt: TGCAGCGTAGCTATTCTTAGCGGGAGGGGCGAGCAGTACTTC; CDR3aa: CSVAILSGRGEQYF
j_gene: TRBJ2-3; v_gene: TRBV28; abundance: many; d_gene: TRBD2; CDR3nt: TGTGCCAGCAGCACCAGCGGGAGAGCAGATACGCAGTATTTT; CDR3aa: CASSTSGRADTQYF
j_gene: TRBJ1-1; v_gene: TRBV30; abundance: many; d_gene: -; CDR3nt: TGTGCCTGGAACAGGGCTGCAAACACTGAAGCTTTCTTT; CDR3aa: CAWNRAANTEAFF
j_gene: TRBJ2-1; v_gene: TRBV19; abundance: few; d_gene: -; CDR3nt: TGTGCCAGTAGTGACACACTCCCCAGGGTCTCCTACAATGAGCAGTTCTTC; CDR3aa: CASSDTLPRVSYNEQFF
j_gene: TRBJ2-2; v_gene: TRBV9; abundance: many; d_gene: -; CDR3nt: TGTGCCAGCAGCGTTGCCCCAGTCGGAAACACCGGGGAGCTGTTTTTT; CDR3aa: CASSVAPVGNTGELFF
j_gene: TRBJ1-2; v_gene: TRBV18; abundance: many; d_gene: -; CDR3nt: TGTGCCAGCTCACCAGCGGCAGGGTACTATGGCTACACCTTC; CDR3aa: CASSPAAGYYGYTF
j_gene: TRBJ1-2; v_gene: TRBV28; abundance: many; d_gene: -; CDR3nt: TGTGCCAGCAAGCAGTTCGGCTACACCTTC; CDR3aa: CASKQFGYTF
j_gene: TRBJ2-3; v_gene: TRBV6-6; abundance: many; d_gene: -; CDR3nt: TGTGCCAGCAGTTTGATAGGTGTGGGGCTTACTAGCACAGATACGCAGTATTTT; CDR3aa: CASSLIGVGLTSTDTQYF
j_gene: TRBJ2-7; v_gene: TRBV27; abundance: few; d_gene: TRBD1; CDR3nt: TGCACCAGCAGTTCGAACCGGGACAGGGCTCCCCACGAGCAGTACTTC; CDR3aa: CTSSSNRDRAPHEQYF
j_gene: TRBJ1-4; v_gene: TRBV2; abundance: -; d_gene: TRBD1; CDR3nt: TGTGCCAGCATTGCCGGGACAGGGGTTGAAAAACTGTTTTTT; CDR3aa: CASIAGTGVEKLFF